These 2 T cell receptor beta chains were sequenced from one sample in a study of T-cell reconstitution after alpha-beta-depleted transplantation in children. Unique molecular identifiers tagged the TCRbeta library. TCRdb re-derived calls from the PCR reads in MiXCR, one entry per CDR3 protein. The data show some 830,000 distinct CDR3 sequences, roughly 16% seen once. Sequenced material: PBMCs, mostly from graft donor cells, taken 360 days after TCRalphabeta/CD19-depleted stem cell transplant. The source is a male patient younger than 18 who had a stem cell transplant for acute lymphoblastic leukemia, so the T cells may come from the graft donor.

This clonotype has only a few counts. The J gene is TRBJ1-2, the V gene TRBV4-1; D ambiguous. Germline CDR1 reads MGHRA; CDR2 reads YSYEKL. CDR3 length equals 11 residues. Trimming left V 5 bases short and J 5 bases short, with 6 bases between. The CDR3 protein is CASSVGYGYTF. The CDR3 DNA reads TGCGCCAGCAGCGTAGGATATGGCTACACCTTC.

This clonotype has only a few counts. This chain links TRBV5-1 with TRBJ2-7, with TRBD2 identical over 12 bases. CDR1 SGHRS and CDR2 YFSETQ come from the germline V gene. With 3 bases clipped from V and 3 bases from J, the junction kept 4 bases outside the gene matches. The CDR3 is 15 amino acids. DNA for the CDR3: TGCGCCAGCAGCTCGTTGACTAGCGGGAGCTACGAGCAGTACTTC. Protein product: CASSSLTSGSYEQYF.